These 23 T cell receptor beta chains were all obtained from the same sample, sequenced in a study of shared clonotypes between healthy human individuals. The method was immunoSEQ multiplex PCR; TCRdb's version includes in-frame clones alone and lacks a portion of them. Counted here are fewer than 3 million clones, 92% occurring once; the ten biggest clones make up approximately 0.39%. The sequenced sample was naive CD4+ T cells from PBMCs. The subset here: CD45RA+ positively selected. The receptors derive from a man between 18 and 29 years old in good health. Some clones in this sample may be carry-over from other donors' samples.

The chain recombines TRBV6-6 with TRBJ2-7; the match to TRBD2 covers 8 bases. The CDR3 spans 15 residues. Germline CDR1 MNHNY, CDR2 SVGAGI (reference sequence). V dropped 6 bases and J dropped 2; count of bases not matched to a gene: 9. DNA of the CDR3: TGTGCCAGCAGGGGCGCTACTAGCGGAACCTACGAGCAGTACTTC. Encoded protein: CASRGATSGTYEQYF.

In regard to this clone: This sample also contains other DNA sequences that code for the same CDR3. The rearrangement uses TRBV5-1 and TRBJ1-1; no reliable D call. The CDR3 extends over 11 amino acids. V shed 2 bases and J shed 6 bases, with 5 bases lying between them. In germline, CDR1 is SGHRS, CDR2 YFSETQ. CDR3: CASSLGPEAFF. For the CDR3, the DNA is TGCGCCAGCAGCTTAGGTCCTGAAGCTTTCTTT.

The CDR3 loop is CASRPGRGQPQHF. Here the CDR3 DNA reads TGTGCCAGCAGACCAGGGAGGGGTCAGCCCCAGCATTTT. The chain joins TRBV6-6 to TRBJ1-5; a weak D match, TRBD1 (5 bases). Germline CDR1 is MNHNY and CDR2 is SVGAGI (reference sequence). The germline V and J ends were trimmed by 6 bases and 6 bases, with 12 bases remaining between them. The CDR3 has 13 residues.

The chain has TRBV5-1 and TRBJ2-1; 11 nucleotides agree with TRBD2. Germline V gene data show CDR1 as SGHRS and CDR2 as YFSETQ. Losses at the gene ends were 4 bases for V and 7 bases for J; bases not matched to a gene: 7. The CDR3 contains 15 residues. The CDR3 sequence: CASSPTSGIVNEQFF. CDR3 nucleotide sequence: TGCGCCAGCAGCCCGACTAGCGGGATAGTAAATGAGCAGTTCTTC.

Comment on this clone: Other DNA sequences of this sample code for an identical CDR3. The rearrangement uses TRBV9 and TRBJ2-7; 9 nucleotides align to TRBD2. The CDR3 covers 14 residues. Germline V gives CDR1 SGDLS, CDR2 YYNGEE. J lost 0 bases, V lost 3 bases, and 1 base had no gene match. The CDR3 sequence: CASSATSGSYEQYF. DNA of the CDR3: TGTGCCAGCAGCGCGACTAGCGGCTCCTACGAGCAGTACTTC.

The genes are TRBV18 and TRBJ1-3; the D gene is possibly TRBD1 (5 bases). Germline loops: CDR1 KGHSH, CDR2 LQKENI. The V end lost 0 bases, the J end lost 7 bases, and 13 bases lay between the germline ends. The CDR3 consists of 15 residues. CDR3 region: CASSPPGRAVNTIYF. CDR3 DNA: TGTGCCAGCTCACCACCGGGCAGGGCGGTCAACACCATATATTTT.

The chain couples TRBV7-9 to TRBJ2-3; 8 bases align to TRBD1. The CDR3 is made up of 15 amino acids. The germline V gene encodes CDR1 SEHNR and CDR2 FQNEAQ (reference sequence). Germline trimming cut 8 bases from V and 1 base from J; bases unmatched to any gene: 8. The CDR3 reads CASLEGQAGTDTQYF. The DNA of the CDR3 is TGTGCCAGCTTGGAGGGACAGGCTGGCACAGATACGCAGTATTTT.

The J gene is TRBJ1-1, the V gene TRBV30; unclear D gene. The CDR3 spans 15 residues. Germline-derived CDR1 and CDR2 are GTSNPN and SVGIG (reference sequence). The V end lost 0 bases, the J end lost 0 bases, and 11 bases lay between the germline ends. The DNA for the CDR3 is TGTGCCTGGAGTGTAACCGGGAATATGAACACTGAAGCTTTCTTT. Its protein product is CAWSVTGNMNTEAFF.

The chain recombines TRBV15 with TRBJ1-5, with 11 bases matching TRBD1. In germline, CDR1 is LNHNV, CDR2 YYDKDF (reference sequence). V gave up 0 bases and J gave up 11 bases; unmatched junction bases: 6. The CDR3 has 15 amino acids. CDR3 DNA sequence: TGTGCCACCAGCAGAGAGGGACAGGGGGGGTTGGCCCAGCATTTT. It codes for CATSREGQGGLAQHF.

This clone has just one count. This chain joins TRBV7-9 and TRBJ1-5; 8 bases map to TRBD1. The CDR3 is 15 amino acids. Unmatched junction bases numbered 9, after V lost 5 bases and J lost 6 bases. CDR1 is SEHNR and CDR2 is FQNEAQ in the germline V gene (reference sequence). The CDR3, as DNA: TGTGCCAGCAGCCAAGAAGGCAGGGGGCGTCAGCCCCAGCATTTT. Protein: CASSQEGRGRQPQHF. Using reference TRBV7-9 and TRBJ1-5 for the parts outside the CDR3, the full variable domain is DTGVSQNPRHKITKRGQNVTFRCDPISEHNRLYWYRQTLGQGPEFLTYFQNEAQLEKSRLLSDRFSAERPKGSFSTLEIQRTEQGDSAMYLCASSQEGRGRQPQHFGDGTRLSIL.

The gene calls are TRBV18 and TRBJ2-5; D call uncertain. Trimming removed 5 bases from V and 3 bases from J, with 16 bases in between. This CDR3 is 15 amino acids long. The germline CDR1 and CDR2 sequences are KGHSH and LQKENI. For the CDR3, the DNA is TGTGCCAGCTCAATCGGAGCAGCCCTCGAAGAGACCCAGTACTTC. Amino acid sequence: CASSIGAALEETQYF.

The V gene is TRBV28, the J gene TRBJ1-2; D unclear. The V and J ends lost 3 bases and 2 bases respectively, with 10 bases between them. Germline V gene data show CDR1 as MDHEN and CDR2 as SYDVKM. This CDR3 is built from 14 residues. This CDR3 is CASSLNGENYGYTF. The CDR3 DNA reads TGTGCCAGCAGTTTGAATGGAGAGAACTATGGCTACACCTTC.

This clone has a single count. The chain carries TRBV6-1 and TRBJ1-2; D call uncertain. Trimming shortened V by 3 bases and J by 5 bases, and 7 bases separated the two germline ends. Germline CDR1 and CDR2: MNHNS and SASEGT. This CDR3 has 12 amino acids. This CDR3 reads CASSDNKYGYTF. DNA of the CDR3: TGTGCCAGCAGTGATAATAAGTATGGCTACACCTTC.

V and J are TRBV10-3 and TRBJ1-3; a possible D gene is TRBD1 (5 bases). This CDR3 contains 14 residues. The V gene's germline CDR1 is ENHRY and CDR2 SYGVKD. The V end lost 4 bases, the J end lost 2 bases, and 9 bases lay between the germline ends. CDR3 bases: TGTGCCATCAGTGGGGACCGCGCTGGAAACACCATATATTTT. Its protein product is CAISGDRAGNTIYF.

As for this clone: Mismatch with germline at one junction end may stem from a read error. The chain is built from TRBV9 and TRBJ2-1; 8 bases fit TRBD1. This CDR3 spans 12 amino acids. Germline values: CDR1 SGDLS, CDR2 YYNGEE. CDR3 in DNA: TGTGCCAGCAGCGGTTCAGGGACAGGTCGGCTCTTC. Its protein is CASSGSGTGRLF.

The chain couples TRBV19 to TRBJ2-1; 9 nucleotides match TRBD2. Germline trimming cut 3 bases from V and 9 bases from J; bases unmatched to any gene: 6. This CDR3 is built from 14 residues. Germline loops: CDR1 LNHDA, CDR2 SQIVND (reference sequence). CDR3 loop: CASSMLAGRGEQFF. CDR3 nucleotides: TGTGCCAGTAGTATGCTAGCGGGAAGGGGTGAGCAGTTCTTC.

This chain joins TRBV28 and TRBJ2-7, with D perhaps TRBD1 (6 bases). V was trimmed by 7 bases and J by 1 base, leaving 14 bases between them. Germline V gene data show CDR1 as MDHEN and CDR2 as SYDVKM. CDR3 size: 14 residues. CDR3 protein: CASKRTGKSYEQYF. CDR3 in DNA: TGTGCCAGCAAGAGAACAGGGAAATCCTACGAGCAGTACTTC. The full variable domain, completed using reference TRBV28 and TRBJ2-7, is DVKVTQSSRYLVKRTGEKVFLECVQDMDHENMFWYRQDPGLGLRLIYFSYDVKMKEKGDIPEGYSVSREKKERFSLILESASTNQTSMYLCASKRTGKSYEQYFGPGTRLTVT.

The chain combines TRBV6-4 with TRBJ2-3; maybe TRBD2 (6 bases). The germline V and J ends were trimmed by 5 bases and 8 bases, with 17 bases remaining between them. The CDR3 is 14 residues long. The germline V gene encodes CDR1 MRHNA and CDR2 SNTAGT. In nucleotides, the CDR3 is TGTGCCAGCAGTTCCACCGCGGGGTTGGGTACGCAGTATTTT. Its protein is CASSSTAGLGTQYF.

This clone appeared once. The J gene is TRBJ2-1, the V gene TRBV6-4; possible D gene TRBD1, 8 bases. Germline V gene lookup returns CDR1 MRHNA and CDR2 SNTAGT. The CDR3 is 13 amino acids. V was shortened by 5 bases and J by 8 bases, with 13 bases between the two germline ends. The CDR3: CASSRTGRDEQFF. CDR3 nucleotide sequence: TGTGCCAGCAGTAGGACAGGGAGGGATGAGCAGTTCTTC.

In this sample, this clone turned up a few times. This rearrangement joins TRBV6-6 to TRBJ1-1; unclear D gene. Germline V gives CDR1 MNHNY, CDR2 SVGAGI (reference sequence). V was cut by 10 bases and J by 0 bases, with 15 bases left in between. The CDR3 length is 14 residues. The CDR3 spells CATLTPQLNTEAFF. The DNA for the CDR3 is TGTGCCACCCTAACACCACAGCTGAACACTGAAGCTTTCTTT.

In regard to this clone: This CDR3 is also generated by other DNA sequences in the sample. The V call is TRBV5-4, the J call TRBJ2-1; TRBD1 might be the D (7 bases). The CDR3 runs to 16 residues. Trimming removed 3 bases at V and 0 bases at J, with 13 bases between. Germline CDR1 and CDR2: SGHNT and YYREEE (reference sequence). The CDR3 DNA reads as TGTGCCAGCAGCTCAGGGGGGCAGAGCTCCTACAATGAGCAGTTCTTC. This sequence encodes CASSSGGQSSYNEQFF.

This chain uses TRBV2 with TRBJ2-7, with D unresolved. The V end lost 8 bases, the J end lost 6 bases, and 14 bases lay between the germline ends. CDR1 and CDR2 from the germline V gene are SNHLY and FYNNEI. This CDR3 is 12 amino acids long. The CDR3 bases are TGTGCCAGCGAGCAGGTCCACGGCGAGCAGTACTTC. It specifies CASEQVHGEQYF.

V is TRBV4-2 and J is TRBJ1-5; D is possibly TRBD1 (5 bases). The CDR3 extends over 15 amino acids. Trimming stripped 4 bases from V and 3 bases from J, with 13 bases between. The germline V gene has CDR1 LGHNA and CDR2 YNFKEQ. DNA for the CDR3: TGTGCCAGCAGCCCGTTAGGGACGGACAATCAGCCCCAGCATTTT. Amino acids: CASSPLGTDNQPQHF.